Presented here are 25 T cell receptor beta chains from one specimen sequenced in a study of blood T cells in healthy people across ages. Next came a second PCR, run for about 7 to 12 cycles, which used a sample-barcoded 5' primer along with a J-beta primer mix. TCRdb ran MiXCR on the 5' RACE reads and lists one entry per CDR3 protein. The repertoire holds a few hundred thousand distinct CDR3 sequences, with around 27% as singletons. These same records also appear under a second study, on T cells of mothers and their children.

Sequenced sample: blood. The receptors shown here come from a boy aged 2 to 9 in good health.

V is TRBV18 and J is TRBJ2-1; D ambiguous. The CDR3 runs 13 residues. Looked up from germline, CDR1 is KGHSH and CDR2 is LQKENI. V dropped 5 bases and J dropped 7 bases, with 12 bases sitting between them. The CDR3 is CASSKFESNEQFF. The CDR3 nucleotides are TGTGCCAGCTCAAAGTTCGAGTCGAATGAGCAGTTCTTC.

This clonotype was seen at least ten times. This sequence joins TRBV12-3 or TRBV12-4 and TRBJ1-2; 7 bases are a match to TRBD1. V lost 8 bases and J lost 7; bases outside the gene matches: 13. The CDR3 is made up of 14 amino acids. Written as DNA, the CDR3 is TGTGCCAGCTCTGGACCGACAGGGTTTTCTGGCTACACCTTC. This sequence encodes CASSGPTGFSGYTF.

There are a few counts of this clonotype. The chain uses TRBV29-1 and TRBJ1-4; D is uncertain. Germline V lookup: CDR1 SQVTM, CDR2 ANQGSEA. The CDR3 consists of 12 residues. V was shortened by 6 bases and J by 4 bases, with 9 bases between the two germline ends. The CDR3, as DNA: TGCAGCGTGGCTTTAGATAATGAAAAACTGTTTTTT. This translates into CSVALDNEKLFF.

This clonotype was observed a handful of times. The genes are TRBV20-1 and TRBJ2-5; 9 bases are a match to TRBD2. The CDR3 runs 16 residues. Trimming took 0 bases from V and 5 from J; bases not matched to a gene: 10. Germline-derived CDR1 and CDR2 are DFQATT and SNEGSKA (reference sequence). This CDR3 is CSARDIGGGALETQYF. DNA for the CDR3: TGCAGTGCTAGAGATATAGGCGGGGGGGCCTTGGAGACCCAGTACTTC.

The table lists this clonotype with a few counts. V usage is TRBV20-1 and J usage is TRBJ2-7; TRBD2 aligns across 9 bases. Trimming at V came to 6 bases and at J to 5 bases, leaving 11 bases not matched to a gene. This CDR3 is built from 14 residues. CDR1 DFQATT and CDR2 SNEGSKA come from the germline V gene (reference sequence). The CDR3 DNA reads TGCAGTGCCGTACCGACTAGCGGCGCGGACGAGCAGTACTTC. Protein product: CSAVPTSGADEQYF.

The V and J genes are TRBV27 and TRBJ1-4, with 7 bases lining up with TRBD1. J gave up 0 bases and V 2 bases, and 6 bases lay outside the gene matches. Germline-derived CDR1 and CDR2 are MNHEY and SMNVEV (reference sequence). The CDR3 is 17 amino acids. CDR3 sequence (DNA): TGTGCCAGCAGTTTAGTACCGCAGGGGGCAACTAATGAAAAACTGTTTTTT. It specifies CASSLVPQGATNEKLFF.

There are a few counts of this clonotype. This chain joins TRBV10-3 and TRBJ2-7, with a weak D call TRBD1 (5 bases). The CDR3 is 13 amino acids. The ends were cut back, 3 bases at V and 4 bases at J, with 10 bases in the middle. Germline CDR1 is ENHRY and CDR2 is SYGVKD. DNA for the CDR3: TGTGCCATCAGTGACAGGGTTCTATACGAGCAGTACTTC. The encoded protein is CAISDRVLYEQYF.

The chain joins TRBV5-6 to TRBJ2-7; TRBD1 aligns across 10 bases. J was trimmed by 7 bases and V by 4 bases; bases with no gene match: 11. This CDR3 contains 15 residues. Germline V gene sequence: CDR1 SGHDT, CDR2 YYEEEE. CDR3 region: CASSRSPGQGLEQYF. The CDR3 bases are TGTGCCAGCAGCCGCTCCCCGGGACAGGGGTTAGAGCAGTACTTC.

Only a few counts were recorded for this clonotype. This chain connects TRBV25-1 to TRBJ2-5; the match to TRBD1 covers 7 bases. CDR3 length: 13 residues. Germline trimming cut 6 bases from V and 5 bases from J; bases unmatched to any gene: 6. CDR1 is MGHDK, CDR2 SYGVNS, per germline. The CDR3, as DNA: TGTGCCAGCAGCTTACAGGGGCTGGAGACCCAGTACTTC. It specifies CASSLQGLETQYF. The entire variable domain, with the rest obtained from reference TRBV25-1 and TRBJ2-5, is as follows: EADIYQTPRYLVIGTGKKITLECSQTMGHDKMYWYQQDPGMELHLIHYSYGVNSTEKGDLSSESTVSRIRTEHFPLTLESARPSHTSQYLCASSLQGLETQYFGPGTRLLVL.

V gene TRBV30 combines with J gene TRBJ2-1; D not certain. The CDR3 spans 12 residues. Germline V gene data show CDR1 as GTSNPN and CDR2 as SVGIG (reference sequence). V lost 4 bases and J 3 bases, leaving 7 bases between the germline ends. CDR3 region: CAWNRVYNEQFF. The CDR3 nucleotides are TGTGCCTGGAATAGGGTCTACAATGAGCAGTTCTTC.

V is TRBV28 and J is TRBJ2-7; D is perhaps TRBD2 (5 bases). The CDR3 loop spans 15 amino acids. Per the germline V gene, CDR1 is MDHEN and CDR2 is SYDVKM. V lost 5 bases and J lost 7, with 21 bases in between. The CDR3 reads CASSPPGSRSGEQYF. The CDR3 bases are TGTGCCAGCAGTCCTCCGGGATCACGGTCGGGGGAGCAGTACTTC.

This clonotype was seen only a few times. The J gene is TRBJ2-2, the V gene TRBV7-2; D not resolved. The CDR3 loop spans 14 amino acids. Between the trimmed V and J ends, which lost 2 bases and 3 bases, there was a span of 7 bases. CDR1 SGHTA and CDR2 FQGNSA come from the germline V gene. The CDR3 loop is CASSLSWYTGELFF. DNA of the CDR3: TGTGCCAGCAGCTTATCTTGGTACACCGGGGAGCTGTTTTTT.

This clonotype was counted between two and nine times. This rearrangement joins TRBV9 to TRBJ2-6, with D unresolved. This CDR3 is built from 16 residues. V lost 2 bases and J 2 bases, leaving 11 bases between the germline ends. Germline-derived CDR1 and CDR2 are SGDLS and YYNGEE. CDR3 DNA sequence: TGTGCCAGCAGCGTGAGGTGGGAAGCTGGGGCCAACGTCCTGACTTTC. Encoded protein: CASSVRWEAGANVLTF.

This clonotype came up once. The junction differs from germline at one of its ends, possibly a read error. The V and J genes are TRBV6-6 and TRBJ2-4; 10 nucleotides line up with TRBD1. This CDR3 region has 15 residues. Germline assignment: CDR1 MNHNY and CDR2 SVGAGI (reference sequence). Written as DNA, the CDR3 is TGCGCCAGCACTATCTGGGGGGACAGGGGTGACATTCAGTACTTC. Translating gives CASTIWGDRGDIQYF.

This clonotype showed up just once. This sequence joins TRBV5-1 and TRBJ2-3, with TRBD2 matching over 9 bases. Trimming at V came to 0 bases and at J to 3 bases, leaving 5 bases not matched to a gene. Germline V gene lookup returns CDR1 SGHRS and CDR2 YFSETQ. The CDR3 sequence is 16 residues long. As DNA, the CDR3 is TGCGCCAGCAGCTTGGTTAGTAGCGGGAGAACAGATACGCAGTATTTT. Translated: CASSLVSSGRTDTQYF. Filled out from reference TRBV5-1 and TRBJ2-3, the complete variable domain reads KAGVTQTPRYLIKTRGQQVTLSCSPISGHRSVSWYQQTPGQGLQFLFEYFSETQRNKGNFPGRFSGRQFSNSRSEMNVSTLELGDSALYLCASSLVSSGRTDTQYFGPGTRLTVL.

The V call is TRBV20-1, the J call TRBJ1-1; D is possibly TRBD1 (6 bases). Germline CDR1 is DFQATT and CDR2 is SNEGSKA (reference sequence). Trimming removed 1 base from V and 3 bases from J, with 15 bases in between. CDR3 size: 15 residues. This CDR3 is CSARGGQGLDTEAFF. The CDR3 nucleotides read TGCAGTGCTAGAGGGGGGCAGGGGCTGGACACTGAAGCTTTCTTT.

The V and J genes are TRBV7-9 and TRBJ1-3; perhaps TRBD1 as D (5 bases). This CDR3 comprises 16 residues. The germline V and J ends were trimmed by 5 bases and 3 bases, with 17 bases remaining between them. CDR1 is SEHNR, CDR2 FQNEAQ, per germline (reference sequence). The CDR3 DNA is TGTGCCAGCAGCATGCACCAGGGAGTAGTTGGAAACACCATATATTTT. Its translation is CASSMHQGVVGNTIYF.

This rearrangement joins TRBV7-9 to TRBJ2-7; TRBD1 agrees at 11 bases. The V and J ends lost 4 bases and 5 bases, in that order; junction bases with no gene match: 7. This CDR3 has 15 residues. CDR1 is SEHNR and CDR2 is FQNEAQ in the germline V gene (reference sequence). The CDR3 region is CASSSPGQGVHEQYF. Written as DNA, the CDR3 is TGTGCCAGCAGCTCACCGGGACAGGGGGTGCACGAGCAGTACTTC. The complete variable domain, with remaining parts taken from reference TRBV7-9 and TRBJ2-7, reads DTGVSQNPRHKITKRGQNVTFRCDPISEHNRLYWYRQTLGQGPEFLTYFQNEAQLEKSRLLSDRFSAERPKGSFSTLEIQRTEQGDSAMYLCASSSPGQGVHEQYFGPGTRLTVT.

The chain joins TRBV10-3 to TRBJ2-1, with 10 bases fitting TRBD2. This CDR3 region has 14 residues. CDR1 is ENHRY and CDR2 is SYGVKD in the germline V gene. Trimming cost V 10 bases and J 6 bases; bases outside gene matches: 9. The CDR3 DNA sequence: TGTGCCAGTAACGGTCTAGCGGGAGCCAATGAGCAGTTCTTC. Translation gives CASNGLAGANEQFF.

A few counts support this clonotype. V usage is TRBV3-1 and J usage is TRBJ1-2; D is perhaps TRBD1 (6 bases). Germline V gene sequence: CDR1 LGHDT, CDR2 YNNKEL (reference sequence). CDR3 length: 15 residues. V was trimmed by 1 base and J by 2 bases, leaving 11 bases between them. This CDR3 reads CASSQGGAANYGYTF. CDR3 DNA sequence: TGTGCCAGCAGCCAAGGGGGGGCGGCCAACTATGGCTACACCTTC.

This clonotype has more than one count but fewer than ten. The chain is built from TRBV5-1 and TRBJ2-1; D uncertain. The length of the CDR3 is 16 residues. Trimming removed 4 bases at V and 0 bases at J, with 14 bases between. Per the germline V gene, CDR1 is SGHRS and CDR2 is YFSETQ. CDR3 nucleotides: TGCGCCAGCAGCCCCGGATCTTATAGCTCCTACAATGAGCAGTTCTTC. This encodes CASSPGSYSSYNEQFF.

The chain employs TRBV6-1 and TRBJ1-2; 9 bases map to TRBD1. V lost 6 bases and J lost 3; bases outside the gene matches: 8. Per germline, CDR1 MNHNS and CDR2 SASEGT. The CDR3 is 15 amino acids. CDR3 DNA sequence: TGTGCCAGCAGGGGTGAAGGGACAGGGTACTATGGCTACACCTTC. Translated: CASRGEGTGYYGYTF.

This clonotype was recorded a few times. The chain has TRBV20-1 and TRBJ2-5, with a weak D call TRBD1 (5 bases). Trimming cost V 2 bases and J 4 bases, with 20 bases left between them. The germline CDR1 and CDR2 sequences are DFQATT and SNEGSKA (reference sequence). This CDR3 has 16 residues. CDR3 protein: CSARTMGGARGETQYF. CDR3 DNA sequence: TGCAGTGCTAGAACGATGGGTGGGGCCCGCGGAGAGACCCAGTACTTC.

V usage is TRBV15 and J usage is TRBJ1-4; 9 bases fit TRBD1. The V gene's germline CDR1 is LNHNV and CDR2 YYDKDF (reference sequence). V lost 5 bases, J lost 10 bases, and 11 bases stayed unmatched. This CDR3 has 15 amino acids. The CDR3, as DNA: TGTGCCACCAGCGCCCCCGGGACAGGGCGGGCAAAACTGTTTTTT. Translation gives CATSAPGTGRAKLFF.

The J gene is TRBJ2-5, the V gene TRBV21-1; the tabulated D call, TRBD2, remains unverified against the DNA. The end of the DNA aligns better with TRBJ2-7, so the J call may be wrong. TRBV21-1 is termed a pseudogene. The CDR3 is 15 amino acids. CDR3 nucleotide sequence: TGTGCCAGCCTTATCTGGGAGGGAGGAGCCTACGAGCAGTACTTC. It specifies CASLIWEGGAYEQYF.